The rows below give T cell receptor beta chains drawn from one sample of a study of CD8+CD57+ T cells in acquired aplastic anemia. TCRdb called the reads again in MiXCR, with one record for every CDR3 protein. The profile shows roughly 240,000 distinct CDR3 sequences, approximately 45% of them singletons. The sequenced sample consisted of sorted CD4+, CD8+, or CD8+CD57+ T cells (not recorded which) from PBMCs. The origin of the receptors is a human donor with aplastic anemia. CDR3s include the opening cysteine and the closing phenylalanine or tryptophan. The order of the fields is clone size, J gene, V gene, D gene, CDR3 protein, CDR3 DNA. D genes are given only for firm matches. The size field is filled for only some rows; it gives once, few, many or a size class.

.,TRBJ2-1,TRBV13,TRBD2,CASSLEGGRDYNEQFF,TGTGCCAGCAGCTTAGAAGGCGGGAGGGACTACAATGAGCAGTTCTTC
many,TRBJ2-7,TRBV11-2,.,CASSLVVVIRGGYEQYF,TGTGCCAGCAGCTTAGTCGTAGTAATTAGGGGTGGCTACGAGCAGTACTTC
.,TRBJ1-6,TRBV29-1,.,CSVGVVGSPLHF,TGCAGCGTGGGGGTAGTGGGTTCACCCCTCCACTTT
.,TRBJ2-1,TRBV20-1,.,CSARELQGGEQFF,TGCAGTGCTAGGGAGCTACAGGGTGGTGAGCAGTTCTTC
.,TRBJ1-6,TRBV19,.,CATKGSYNSPLHF,TGTGCGACGAAGGGTTCCTATAATTCACCCCTCCACTTT
many,TRBJ1-1,TRBV5-4,.,CASSQMGDTEAFF,TGTGCCAGCAGCCAAATGGGGGACACTGAAGCTTTCTTT
.,TRBJ2-7,TRBV20-1,TRBD1,CSARDPGQDFHEQYF,TGCAGTGCTAGAGATCCGGGACAGGATTTCCACGAGCAGTACTTC
.,TRBJ2-3,TRBV14,.,CASSRDYSDTQYF,TGTGCCAGCAGCCGAGATTATTCAGATACGCAGTATTTT
.,TRBJ1-2,TRBV20-1,TRBD1,CSAREGTAEYGYTF,TGCAGTGCTAGAGAAGGGACAGCGGAATATGGCTACACCTTC
few,TRBJ2-5,TRBV9,.,CASSGDEGPGVRETQYF,TGTGCCAGCAGCGGAGACGAGGGACCTGGAGTAAGGGAGACCCAGTACTTC
.,TRBJ1-1,TRBV9,TRBD1,CASSVGDRGGLTEAFF,TGTGCCAGCAGCGTAGGGGACAGGGGAGGGCTGACTGAAGCTTTCTTT
.,TRBJ1-2,TRBV20-1,.,CSARPRGANYGYTF,TGCAGTGCTAGACCGAGAGGGGCTAACTATGGCTACACCTTC
once,TRBJ2-5,TRBV7-2,.,CASSLFRGQETQYF,TGTGCCAGCAGCTTATTTAGGGGCCAAGAGACCCAGTACTTC
.,TRBJ2-5,TRBV11-2,.,CASSLRAETQYF,TGTGCCAGCAGCTTAAGGGCAGAGACCCAGTACTTC
many,TRBJ1-2,TRBV16,.,CASSQGLKGGFNGYTF,TGTGCCAGCAGCCAAGGCTTAAAGGGGGGATTCAATGGCTACACCTTC
few,TRBJ2-1,TRBV5-6,.,CASSLSGGGEQFF,TGTGCCAGCAGCTTGTCGGGGGGCGGTGAGCAGTTCTTC
.,TRBJ2-5,TRBV20-1,.,CSPQAQETQYF,TGCAGTCCTCAGGCCCAAGAGACCCAGTACTTC
.,TRBJ2-1,TRBV7-9,.,CASSSPAGRNEQFF,TGTGCCAGCAGCTCCCCGGCAGGGAGGAATGAGCAGTTCTTC
many,TRBJ2-7,TRBV7-9,.,CASSGDKPTYEQYF,TGTGCCAGCAGCGGAGACAAGCCGACCTACGAGCAGTACTTC
.,TRBJ1-2,TRBV10-3,.,CAISVRQGVGDYGYTF,TGTGCCATCAGTGTAAGGCAGGGAGTCGGGGACTATGGCTACACCTTC
many,TRBJ2-3,TRBV27,.,CASSSVTSTDTQYF,TGTGCCAGCAGTAGCGTAACTAGCACAGATACGCAGTATTTT
.,TRBJ1-1,TRBV27,.,CASSLRGKNTEAFF,TGTGCCAGCAGTCTCAGGGGCAAGAACACTGAAGCTTTCTTT
.,TRBJ1-2,TRBV2,.,CASSEGRSYTF,TGTGCCAGCAGTGAAGGACGGAGCTACACCTTC
few,TRBJ2-1,TRBV2,.,CASSEAGGTNNEQFF,TGTGCCAGCAGTGAAGCGGGTGGTACGAACAATGAGCAGTTCTTC
.,TRBJ1-1,TRBV29-1,.,CSVVGSTAIMNTEAFF,TGCAGCGTTGTCGGGTCGACAGCAATTATGAACACTGAAGCTTTCTTT
.,TRBJ1-2,TRBV29-1,TRBD1,CSAAGGGYGYTF,TGCAGCGCCGCAGGGGGCGGCTATGGCTACACCTTC
.,TRBJ1-2,TRBV19,TRBD1,CASSIDQGASYGYTF,TGTGCCAGTAGTATAGATCAGGGGGCGAGCTATGGCTACACCTTC
few,TRBJ1-4,TRBV6-5,.,CASRKGTTVEKLFF,TGTGCCAGCAGGAAAGGGACGACGGTAGAAAAACTGTTTTTT
.,TRBJ2-7,TRBV4-2,.,CASSQDPFEQYF,TGTGCCAGCAGCCAAGACCCATTCGAGCAGTACTTC
many,TRBJ2-2,TRBV19,TRBD1,CASGQGGTGELFF,TGTGCCAGCGGACAGGGAGGAACCGGGGAGCTGTTTTTT
many,TRBJ1-4,TRBV7-9,.,CASSKENGGGEKLFF,TGTGCCAGCAGCAAAGAAAACGGGGGTGGGGAAAAACTGTTTTTT
.,TRBJ1-2,TRBV4-1,.,CASSQDIGQMGYTF,TGCGCCAGCAGCCAAGATATTGGGCAGATGGGCTACACCTTC
many,TRBJ1-1,TRBV25-1,.,CASSELGGNTEAFF,TGTGCCAGCAGTGAATTAGGCGGGAACACTGAAGCTTTCTTT
few,TRBJ2-1,TRBV29-1,TRBD2,CSVEGLAGATSSYNEQFF,TGCAGCGTTGAAGGACTAGCGGGGGCTACGAGCTCCTACAATGAGCAGTTCTTC
few,TRBJ2-7,TRBV10-3,TRBD2,CAISWTSGPDEQYF,TGTGCCATCAGTTGGACTAGCGGCCCAGACGAGCAGTACTTC
.,TRBJ1-2,TRBV20-1,TRBD1,CSASSGQDYGYTF,TGCAGTGCTAGTTCGGGACAGGACTATGGCTACACCTTC
many,TRBJ1-1,TRBV27,.,CASSRKGLRTEAFF,TGTGCCAGCAGTAGAAAGGGGTTGCGGACTGAAGCTTTCTTT
.,TRBJ2-7,TRBV9,.,CASSFTQSYEQYF,TGCGCCAGCAGCTTTACCCAGTCCTACGAGCAGTACTTC
many,TRBJ1-1,TRBV25-1,.,CASSEFLNTEAFF,TGTGCCAGCAGTGAATTCTTGAACACTGAAGCTTTCTTT
.,TRBJ1-3,TRBV9,.,CASSVAGRRGRDTIYF,TGTGCCAGCAGCGTAGCGGGCCGGCGAGGAAGGGACACCATATATTTT
many,TRBJ2-3,TRBV12-3/TRBV12-4,.,CASPPSPSPDTQYF,TGTGCCAGCCCGCCCAGCCCATCTCCAGATACGCAGTATTTT
many,TRBJ1-3,TRBV13,.,CASSLGRATGNTIYF,TGTGCCAGCAGCTTAGGTAGAGCAACTGGAAACACCATATATTTT
many,TRBJ1-5,TRBV19,TRBD1,CASSVDRRYSNQPQHF,TGTGCCAGTAGTGTGGACAGGAGATATAGCAATCAGCCCCAGCATTTT
.,TRBJ2-7,TRBV29-1,.,CSVGGKAYEQYF,TGCAGCGTTGGAGGGAAAGCCTACGAGCAGTACTTC
few,TRBJ1-5,TRBV6-4,.,CASSTIAQGKYSNQPQHF,TGTGCCAGCAGCACCATCGCGCAGGGAAAATATAGCAATCAGCCCCAGCATTTT
.,TRBJ2-7,TRBV20-1,TRBD2,CSAPTSGSSYEQYF,TGCAGTGCCCCGACTAGCGGTAGCTCCTACGAGCAGTACTTC
few,TRBJ1-5,TRBV27,.,CASSLRPFNQPQHF,TGTGCCAGCAGTTTACGCCCATTTAATCAGCCCCAGCATTTT
many,TRBJ2-3,TRBV14,.,CASSQGDSSTDTQYF,TGTGCCAGCAGCCAAGGAGACTCCAGCACAGATACGCAGTATTTT
.,TRBJ1-5,TRBV19,TRBD1,CASMLGQGGQPQHF,TGTGCCAGTATGTTGGGACAGGGTGGCCAGCCCCAGCATTTT